Listed below are T cell receptor beta chains from one sample, sequenced in a study of shared clonotypes between healthy human individuals. Data came from immunoSEQ multiplex PCR; TCRdb stores just in-frame clones and leaves some out. Among roughly 500,000 clones, around 80% were seen once, and the ten largest hold approximately 12%. The sequenced material came from PBMCs. These receptors were taken from a woman aged 40 to 49 in good health. Some clones in this sample may be carry-over from other donors' samples. Both conserved end residues are part of each CDR3.

J gene | V gene | CDR3 protein
TRBJ2-2 | TRBV18 | CASSPRLESNTGELFF
TRBJ1-3 | TRBV5-1 | CASSPVSSGNTIYF
TRBJ1-1 | TRBV6-5 | CASSYSGVLIPEAFF
TRBJ2-3 | TRBV28 | CASTEGTGRTDTQYF
TRBJ2-1 | TRBV11-3 | CASSPGLAGRDEQFF
. | TRBV11-2 | CASSRWRGEQYF
TRBJ1-5 | TRBV23-1 | CASSKGRFNQPQHF
TRBJ1-1 | TRBV5-1 | CASSLNLGAAYTEAFF
TRBJ2-2 | TRBV19 | CASRKREGTGELFF
TRBJ1-2 | TRBV5-4 | CASSLTGGNYGYTF
TRBJ2-1 | TRBV7-6 | CASSLGGSSGRYDEQFF
TRBJ2-7 | TRBV27 | CASSLRQPGGYF
TRBJ2-7 | TRBV9 | CASSSPIAGGAYEQYF
TRBJ2-7 | TRBV10-3 | CATRPATSVDEQYF
TRBJ2-3 | TRBV7-3 | CASSLSSGVTDTQYF
TRBJ2-7 | TRBV5-1 | CASNPNALTISYEQYF
TRBJ2-3 | TRBV28 | CASSPSLKGTTDTQYF
TRBJ1-6 | TRBV6-5 | CASSRILGNNSPLHF
TRBJ2-1 | TRBV27 | CASSLIGESYNEQFF
TRBJ1-3 | TRBV30 | CAWSTSRTRNTIYF
TRBJ1-2 | TRBV7-2 | CASSRPGTDSGYTF
TRBJ2-7 | TRBV6-1 | CASSNLYRASYEQYF
TRBJ2-7 | TRBV7-2 | CASSLGGMSYEQYF
TRBJ2-7 | TRBV4-1 | CASSREGFYEQYF
TRBJ2-1 | TRBV28 | CASSPATRDRGNEQFF
TRBJ1-2 | TRBV6-5 | CASSWDRGGGYTF
TRBJ2-1 | TRBV25-1 | CASSELSRGTDEQFF
TRBJ2-7 | TRBV27 | CASSLSEYYEQYF
TRBJ2-7 | TRBV2 | CASTGTPYEQYF
TRBJ2-2 | TRBV7-8 | CASSFVSSGELFF
TRBJ2-7 | TRBV7-3 | CASSRRLYEQYF
TRBJ2-7 | TRBV5-1 | CASGLAAEPYEQYF
TRBJ2-2 | TRBV7-8 | CASSRGLGTGELFF
TRBJ1-1 | TRBV11-2 | CASSLRGGTEAFF
TRBJ2-2 | TRBV27 | CASRGQRLNTGELFF
TRBJ1-1 | TRBV19 | CASRDPTGGVTEAFF
TRBJ2-7 | TRBV7-6 | CASSLPQGEQYF
TRBJ2-7 | TRBV5-1 | CASSQFAGPYEQYF
TRBJ1-4 | TRBV28 | CASREGLGMGEKLFF
TRBJ2-3 | TRBV18 | CASSLEAGGITDTQYF
TRBJ1-5 | TRBV6-1 | CASSDWENQPQHF
TRBJ2-3 | TRBV7-3 | CASSRDNTDTQYF
TRBJ2-1 | TRBV5-6 | CASSLGTGYNEQFF
TRBJ1-1 | TRBV18 | CASSPTLNTEAFF
TRBJ2-5 | TRBV7-8 | CASSRNREQETQYF